This T cell receptor beta chain comes out of a study of cytomegalovirus exposure and HLA in healthy donors. Produced via immunoSEQ multiplex PCR; TCRdb's table is partial and in-frame only. The table shows 65,000 to 75,000 clones, with 94% occurring only once. Study-wide results and caveats: Researchers catalogued over 150 TCR beta chains as cytomegalovirus-associated.

V trimming: 4 bases; J trimming: 3 bases; junction bases outside the gene matches: 7. CDR1 is SGHAT and CDR2 is FQNNGV in the germline V gene. This CDR3 contains 15 residues. Comment on this clone: Its antigen is still unknown.

The origin of this receptor is a woman between 18 and 30 years old in good health and CMV-seropositive. The material sequenced was PBMCs. The J gene is TRBJ2-5, the V gene TRBV11-2, with 8 bases that match TRBD2. The CDR3 DNA follows: TGTGCCAGCAGCTATGCGGGGGGCCCGGAAGAGACCCAGTACTTC. Its protein product is CASSYAGGPEETQYF.